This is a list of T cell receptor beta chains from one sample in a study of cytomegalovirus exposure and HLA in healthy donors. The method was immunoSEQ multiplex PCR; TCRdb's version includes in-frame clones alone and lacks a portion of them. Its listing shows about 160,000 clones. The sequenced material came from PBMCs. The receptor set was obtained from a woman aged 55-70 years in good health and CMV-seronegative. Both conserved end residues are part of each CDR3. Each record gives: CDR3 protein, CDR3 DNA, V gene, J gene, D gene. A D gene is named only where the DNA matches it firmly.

CATTLTGANTEAFF	TGTGCCACCACCCTGACAGGCGCGAACACTGAAGCTTTCTTT	TRBV15	TRBJ1-1	.
CASSLGQVSYNEQFF	TGTGCCAGCAGCCTCGGACAGGTCTCCTACAATGAGCAGTTCTTC	TRBV4-2	TRBJ2-1	TRBD1
CASSLVPGGVNTEAFF	TGTGCCAGCAGCTTAGTCCCCGGCGGAGTTAACACTGAAGCTTTCTTT	TRBV7-3	TRBJ1-1	.
CASSSAGVDEQYF	TGTGCCAGCAGTTCCGCGGGGGTCGACGAGCAGTACTTC	TRBV6-5	TRBJ2-7	TRBD2
CASRDRGGTGELFF	TGTGCCAGCAGGGACAGGGGTGGGACCGGGGAGCTGTTTTTT	TRBV2	TRBJ2-2	TRBD1
CASRQTATLYGYTF	TGTGCCAGCAGACAGACAGCGACCCTCTATGGCTACACCTTC	TRBV6-5	TRBJ1-2	.
CASRPVAGVYEQYF	TGCGCCAGCCGTCCCGTGGCGGGAGTTTACGAGCAGTACTTC	TRBV5-1	TRBJ2-7	TRBD2
CASIRDGFQETQYF	TGTGCCAGCATCCGAGACGGGTTCCAAGAGACCCAGTACTTC	TRBV11-2	TRBJ2-5	.
CASSPGQLQETQYF	TGCGCCAGCAGCCCGGGACAGCTTCAAGAGACCCAGTACTTC	TRBV5-1	TRBJ2-5	TRBD1
CASSLRDRDNSPLHF	TGCGCCAGCAGCCTAAGGGACAGGGATAATTCACCCCTCCACTTT	TRBV4-1	TRBJ1-6	TRBD1
CAISESRDIDYGYTF	TGTGCCATCAGTGAGTCCCGGGACATAGACTATGGCTACACCTTC	TRBV10-3	TRBJ1-2	.
CASSPRGDYNYGYTF	TGTGCCAGCAGCCCCAGAGGGGACTATAACTATGGCTACACCTTC	TRBV5-6	TRBJ1-2	.
CASSPGLYNEQFF	TGCGCCAGCAGCCCGGGACTTTACAATGAGCAGTTCTTC	TRBV4-1	TRBJ2-1	.
CASSDLGQVLGFF	TGCGCCAGCAGTGATTTGGGTCAGGTCCTGGGCTTCTTT	TRBV10-2	TRBJ1-1	.
CASSSGTSGNTIYF	TGTGCCAGCAGTTCCGGGACAAGCGGAAACACCATATATTTT	TRBV6-6	TRBJ1-3	.
CASSVGQGRTGELFF	TGTGCCAGCAGCGTAGGACAGGGGAGGACCGGGGAGCTGTTTTTT	TRBV9	TRBJ2-2	TRBD1
CASSLLGGELFF	TGTGCCAGCAGCTTGCTAGGCGGGGAGCTGTTTTTT	TRBV5-6	TRBJ2-2	.
CASSPTLSETQYF	TGTGCCAGCAGCCCGACGCTTAGCGAGACCCAGTACTTC	TRBV7-9	TRBJ2-5	.
CASSPEGTYGYTF	TGTGCCAGCAGTCCGGAGGGGACGTATGGCTACACCTTC	TRBV6-5	TRBJ1-2	.
CASSSGQETQYF	TGTGCCAGCAGCTCGGGGCAAGAGACCCAGTACTTC	TRBV5-6	TRBJ2-5	.
CASSVGGRGQDEQFF	TGTGCCAGCAGCGTAGGGGGCAGGGGGCAAGATGAGCAGTTCTTC	TRBV9	TRBJ2-1	TRBD1
CASSLRLITDTQYF	TGTGCCAGCAGCTTGAGACTGATTACAGATACGCAGTATTTT	TRBV5-4	TRBJ2-3	.
CAISEGQQTGELFF	TGTGCCATCAGTGAAGGACAGCAGACCGGGGAGCTGTTTTTT	TRBV10-3	TRBJ2-2	.
CASSSAGQGTDTQYF	TGTGCCAGCAGCTCGGCAGGACAGGGGACAGATACGCAGTATTTT	TRBV7-3	TRBJ2-3	TRBD1
CASNFGQASTGELFF	TGTGCCAGCAACTTCGGACAGGCTAGCACCGGGGAGCTGTTTTTT	TRBV5-4	TRBJ2-2	TRBD1
CSVKNRDRDSTDTQYF	TGCAGCGTTAAAAACCGGGACAGGGATAGCACAGATACGCAGTATTTT	TRBV29-1	TRBJ2-3	TRBD1
CASSTGGRFREKLFF	TGTGCCAGCAGTACGGGGGGGAGGTTTCGGGAAAAACTGTTTTTT	TRBV6-5	TRBJ1-4	.
CASRTTGANVLTF	TGTGCCAGCAGAACTACTGGGGCCAACGTCCTGACTTTC	TRBV27	TRBJ2-6	.
CASSLGGHYEQYF	TGTGCCAGCAGCTTAGGGGGCCACTACGAGCAGTACTTC	TRBV7-2	TRBJ2-7	.
CASQGLGTGTNEQYF	TGTGCCAGTCAGGGTCTCGGGACAGGGACGAACGAGCAGTACTTC	TRBV2	TRBJ2-7	TRBD1
CASSVQRGLAEGSLTGELFF	TGTGCCAGCAGCGTTCAGAGGGGACTAGCGGAGGGATCCCTCACCGGGGAGCTGTTTTTT	TRBV9	TRBJ2-2	TRBD2
CASSAPDNTGELFF	TGTGCCAGCAGTGCCCCAGATAACACCGGGGAGCTGTTTTTT	TRBV2	TRBJ2-2	.
CASSFGGGTGVEKLFF	TGTGCCAGCAGCTTCGGGGGCGGGACAGGGGTTGAAAAACTGTTTTTT	TRBV5-4	TRBJ1-4	TRBD1
CASSASGSNTGELFF	TGTGCCAGCAGCGCTTCCGGGAGCAACACCGGGGAGCTGTTTTTT	TRBV2	TRBJ2-2	.
CASSQDSTVTYEQYF	TGCGCCAGCAGCCAAGACTCGACAGTTACCTACGAGCAGTACTTC	TRBV4-3	TRBJ2-7	.
CASSIGQASYNEQFF	TGTGCCAGCAGCATCGGACAGGCTTCCTACAATGAGCAGTTCTTC	TRBV5-4	TRBJ2-1	TRBD1
CASSRDRRSYEQYF	TGTGCCAGCAGCCGGGACAGAAGAAGCTACGAGCAGTACTTC	TRBV6-5	TRBJ2-7	TRBD1
CASSHRDRRYEQYF	TGTGCCAGTAGTCACCGGGACAGAAGGTACGAGCAGTACTTC	TRBV19	TRBJ2-7	TRBD1
CASRKQENYEQYF	TGTGCCAGTAGGAAACAGGAGAACTACGAGCAGTACTTC	TRBV19	TRBJ2-7	.
CASRAGTGVTEAFF	TGTGCCAGCAGAGCCGGGACAGGGGTTACTGAAGCTTTCTTT	TRBV6-5	TRBJ1-1	TRBD1
CAISESGSGGSYEQYF	TGTGCCATCAGTGAGTCGGGTAGCGGGGGGAGCTACGAGCAGTACTTC	TRBV10-3	TRBJ2-7	TRBD2
CASSSGTSGGHYNEQFF	TGTGCCAGCAGCTCCGGGACTAGCGGGGGGCATTACAATGAGCAGTTCTTC	TRBV11-1	TRBJ2-1	TRBD2
CASSEYNEQFF	TGCGCCAGCAGCGAGTACAATGAGCAGTTCTTC	TRBV5-1	TRBJ2-1	.
CASSVERGHNEQFF	TGTGCCAGCAGCGTGGAGCGGGGGCACAATGAGCAGTTCTTC	TRBV9	TRBJ2-1	TRBD2
CASSFAGGASTEAFF	TGTGCCAGCAGCTTCGCAGGGGGCGCTAGCACTGAAGCTTTCTTT	TRBV7-2	TRBJ1-1	TRBD1
CSVVGTGGPNEKLFF	TGCAGCGTTGTTGGCACGGGGGGGCCTAATGAAAAACTGTTTTTT	TRBV29-1	TRBJ1-4	.
CASSRRDRSSYNSPLHF	TGTGCCAGCAGCCGCCGGGACAGGAGCTCCTATAATTCACCCCTCCACTTT	TRBV7-6	TRBJ1-6	TRBD1
CASSENLGTQYF	TGTGCCAGCAGTGAAAACCTAGGGACCCAGTACTTC	TRBV2	TRBJ2-5	.
CASGQGLLEQYF	TGTGCCTCGGGACAGGGCCTCTTGGAGCAGTACTTC	TRBV6-5	TRBJ2-7	TRBD1
CASTREAGRKEKQYF	TGCGCCAGCACCCGCGAGGCCGGGAGGAAGGAGAAGCAGTACTTC	TRBV5-1	TRBJ2-7	TRBD2
CASSPGTGQGHQPQHF	TGCGCCAGCAGCCCAGGTACGGGACAGGGGCATCAGCCCCAGCATTTT	TRBV5-1	TRBJ1-5	TRBD1
CAIKGQHNQPQHF	TGTGCCATCAAGGGACAGCATAATCAGCCCCAGCATTTT	TRBV10-3	TRBJ1-5	TRBD1
CASRDYYEQYF	TGCGCCAGCAGGGACTACTACGAGCAGTACTTC	TRBV5-1	TRBJ2-7	.
CASSLNRLGEQYF	TGTGCCAGCAGCTTGAACAGGCTCGGCGAGCAGTACTTC	TRBV5-8	TRBJ2-7	.
CASSRGLAGGRDTQYF	TGTGCCAGCAGCCGGGGACTAGCGGGAGGGAGAGATACGCAGTATTTT	TRBV11-2	TRBJ2-3	TRBD2